This T cell receptor (beta chain) was profiled in a study of cytomegalovirus exposure and HLA in healthy donors. Study-level points and caveats: Cytomegalovirus association was assigned to some 160 TCR beta chains. TCR beta V segments were, for the most part, productive about 87% or about 30% of the time in an earlier analysis. A later analysis revealed that TCR association rates differed between HLA loci, peaking at DRB1 and bottoming out at HLA-C. Highly shared variants forming one cluster were likely a sequencing artifact.

Vbeta (60) and Jbeta (13) primers were used in the PCR. Generated by immunoSEQ multiplex PCR, the TCRdb table keeps only in-frame clones and is missing some. This table has roughly 130,000 clones, approximately 69% appearing once. Details on this clone: As yet, its antigen is unknown.

The CDR3 loop spans 11 amino acids. Per germline, CDR1 MDHEN and CDR2 SYDVKM. V was cut by 6 bases and J by 3 bases, with 6 bases left in between. What was sequenced was PBMCs. The rearrangement uses TRBV28 and TRBJ2-7, with D hard to call. The TCR sequence derives from a man aged 40-50 years in good health and CMV-seropositive. The DNA of the CDR3 is TGTGCCAGCAGCCCGGGCTACGAGCAGTACTTC. Residues: CASSPGYEQYF.